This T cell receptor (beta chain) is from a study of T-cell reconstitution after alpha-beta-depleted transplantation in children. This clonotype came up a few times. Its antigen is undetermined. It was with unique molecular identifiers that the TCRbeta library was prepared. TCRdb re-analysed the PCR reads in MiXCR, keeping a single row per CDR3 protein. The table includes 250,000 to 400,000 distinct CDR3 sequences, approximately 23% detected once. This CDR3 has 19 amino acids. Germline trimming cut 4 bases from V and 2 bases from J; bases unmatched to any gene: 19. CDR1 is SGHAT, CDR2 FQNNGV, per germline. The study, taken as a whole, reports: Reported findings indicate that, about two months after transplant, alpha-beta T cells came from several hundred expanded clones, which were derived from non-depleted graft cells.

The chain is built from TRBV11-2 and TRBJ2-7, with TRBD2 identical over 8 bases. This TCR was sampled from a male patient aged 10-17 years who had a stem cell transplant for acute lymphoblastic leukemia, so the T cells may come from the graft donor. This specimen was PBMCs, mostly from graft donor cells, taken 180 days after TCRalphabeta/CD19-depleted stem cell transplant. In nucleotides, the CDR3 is TGTGCCAGCAGCTCCGCCCCAGTTTTGAGAGTAGCGGGAACCTACGAGCAGTACTTC. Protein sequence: CASSSAPVLRVAGTYEQYF.